This entry concerns a single T cell receptor beta chain. Its matching antigen is unknown. Profiled with immunoSEQ multiplex PCR; TCRdb holds only in-frame clones, not every one. Counted here are 60,000 to 65,000 clones, 79% occurring once; the ten biggest clones make up over 0.4%. This specimen comes from a study of siplizumab effects on memory and regulatory T cells. Study conclusions and caveats: With siplizumab, mappable alloreactive CD4+ clones averaged roughly 64% Treg-derived, versus more than 25% in controls. Significant reduction of alloreactive sequences traceable to unstimulated CD4+ memory cells was observed with siplizumab.

Unstimulated TEMRA, naive, memory and effector memory subsets were sequenced in a few donor pairs. The sequencing sample was made of memory CD4+ T cells sorted from blood. This receptor was taken from a human donor in good health.

CDR3 region: CASSLIWTGDDTGELFF. For the CDR3, the DNA is TGTGCCAGCAGCTTAATTTGGACAGGGGACGACACCGGGGAGCTGTTTTTT. The rearrangement uses TRBV11-2 and TRBJ2-2, with TRBD1 identical over 9 bases. Trimming cost V 2 bases and J 3 bases; bases outside gene matches: 7. The CDR3 is made up of 17 amino acids. Per the germline V gene, CDR1 is SGHAT and CDR2 is FQNNGV. Based on the CDR3 plus reference TRBV11-2 and TRBJ2-2, the full variable domain is EAGVAQSPRYKIIEKRQSVAFWCNPISGHATLYWYQQILGQGPKLLIQFQNNGVVDDSQLPKDRFSAERLKGVDSTLKIQPAKLEDSAVYLCASSLIWTGDDTGELFFGEGSRLTVL.